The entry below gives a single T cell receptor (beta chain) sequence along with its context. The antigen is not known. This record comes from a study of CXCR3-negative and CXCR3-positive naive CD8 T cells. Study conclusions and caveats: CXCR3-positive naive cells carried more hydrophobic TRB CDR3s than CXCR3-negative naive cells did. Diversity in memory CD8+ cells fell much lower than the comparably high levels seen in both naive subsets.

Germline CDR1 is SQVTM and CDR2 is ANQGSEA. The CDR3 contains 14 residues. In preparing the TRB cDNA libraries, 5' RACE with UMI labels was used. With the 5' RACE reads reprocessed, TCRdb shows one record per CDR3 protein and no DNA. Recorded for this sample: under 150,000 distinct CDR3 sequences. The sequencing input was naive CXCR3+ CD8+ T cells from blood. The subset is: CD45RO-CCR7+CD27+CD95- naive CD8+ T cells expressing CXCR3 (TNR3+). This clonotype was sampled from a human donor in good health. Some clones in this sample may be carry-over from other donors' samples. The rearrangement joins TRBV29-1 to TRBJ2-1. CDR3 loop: CSLNQQNSYNEQFF.